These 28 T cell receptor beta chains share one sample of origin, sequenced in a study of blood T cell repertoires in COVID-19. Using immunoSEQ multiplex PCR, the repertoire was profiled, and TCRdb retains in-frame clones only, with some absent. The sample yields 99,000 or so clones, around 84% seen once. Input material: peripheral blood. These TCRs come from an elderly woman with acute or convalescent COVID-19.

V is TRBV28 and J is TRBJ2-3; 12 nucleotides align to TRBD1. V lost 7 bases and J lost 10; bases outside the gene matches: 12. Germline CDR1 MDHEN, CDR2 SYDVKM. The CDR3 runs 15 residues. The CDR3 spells CASTTPGQGAGAQYF. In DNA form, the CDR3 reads TGTGCCAGCACCACCCCGGGACAGGGGGCAGGGGCGCAGTATTTT.

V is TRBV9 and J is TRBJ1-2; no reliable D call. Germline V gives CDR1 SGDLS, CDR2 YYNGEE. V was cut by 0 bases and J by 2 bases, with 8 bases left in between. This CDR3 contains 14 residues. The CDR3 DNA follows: TGTGCCAGCAGCGTAGGTACGGGGAACTATGGCTACACCTTC. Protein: CASSVGTGNYGYTF.

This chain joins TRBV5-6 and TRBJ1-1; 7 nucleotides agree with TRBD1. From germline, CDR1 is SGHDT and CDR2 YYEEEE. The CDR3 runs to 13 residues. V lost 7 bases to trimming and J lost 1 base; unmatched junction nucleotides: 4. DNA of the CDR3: TGTGCCAGCGAGGGACAGAAGAACACTGAAGCTTTCTTT. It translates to CASEGQKNTEAFF.

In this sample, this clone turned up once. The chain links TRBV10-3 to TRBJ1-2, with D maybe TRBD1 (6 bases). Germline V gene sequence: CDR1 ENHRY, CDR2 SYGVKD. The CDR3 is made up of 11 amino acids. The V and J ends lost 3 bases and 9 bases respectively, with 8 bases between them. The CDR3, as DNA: TGTGCCATCAGTGATCAGGGGAGCTACACCTTC. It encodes CAISDQGSYTF.

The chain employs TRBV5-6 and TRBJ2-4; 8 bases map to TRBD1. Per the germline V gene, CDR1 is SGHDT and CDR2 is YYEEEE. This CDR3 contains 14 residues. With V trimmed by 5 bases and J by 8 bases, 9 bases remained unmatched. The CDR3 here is CASSFTQGADIQYF. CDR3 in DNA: TGTGCCAGCAGTTTTACTCAGGGGGCGGACATTCAGTACTTC.

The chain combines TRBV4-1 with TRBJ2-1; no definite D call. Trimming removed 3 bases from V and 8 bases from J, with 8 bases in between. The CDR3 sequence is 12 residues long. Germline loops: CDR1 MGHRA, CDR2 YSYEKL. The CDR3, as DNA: TGCGCCAGCAGCCACGTCCTAGATGAGCAGTTCTTC. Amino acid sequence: CASSHVLDEQFF.

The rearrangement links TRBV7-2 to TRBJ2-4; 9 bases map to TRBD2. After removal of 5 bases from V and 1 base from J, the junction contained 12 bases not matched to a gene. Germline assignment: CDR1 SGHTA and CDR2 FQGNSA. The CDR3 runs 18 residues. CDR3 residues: CASSRDPPGLAAKNIQYF. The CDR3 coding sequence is TGTGCCAGCAGCCGTGACCCTCCGGGACTAGCCGCCAAAAACATTCAGTACTTC.

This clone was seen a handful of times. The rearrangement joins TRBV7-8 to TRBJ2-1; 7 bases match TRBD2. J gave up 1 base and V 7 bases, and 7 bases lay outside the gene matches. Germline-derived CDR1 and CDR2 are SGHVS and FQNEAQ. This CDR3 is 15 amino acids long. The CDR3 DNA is TGTGCCAGCATCCTAACTAGCGTGTCCTACAATGAGCAGTTCTTC. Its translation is CASILTSVSYNEQFF.

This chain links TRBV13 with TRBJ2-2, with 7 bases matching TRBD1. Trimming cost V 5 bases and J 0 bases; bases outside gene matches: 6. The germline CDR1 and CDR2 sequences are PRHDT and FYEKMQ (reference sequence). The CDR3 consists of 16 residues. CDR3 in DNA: TGTGCCAGCAGCACGCGGACAGGCGCGAACACCGGGGAGCTGTTTTTT. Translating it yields CASSTRTGANTGELFF.

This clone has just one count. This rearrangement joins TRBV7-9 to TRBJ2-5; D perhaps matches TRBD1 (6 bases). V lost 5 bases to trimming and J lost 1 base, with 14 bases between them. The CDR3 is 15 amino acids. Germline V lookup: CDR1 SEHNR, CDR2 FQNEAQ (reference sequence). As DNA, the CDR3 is TGTGCCAGCAGCCAAATAGGACAGCCCCAAGAGACCCAGTACTTC. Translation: CASSQIGQPQETQYF.

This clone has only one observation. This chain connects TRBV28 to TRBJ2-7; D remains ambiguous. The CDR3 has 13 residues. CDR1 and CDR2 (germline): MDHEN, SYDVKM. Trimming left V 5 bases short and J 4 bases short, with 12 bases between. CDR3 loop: CASSVLAKYEQYF. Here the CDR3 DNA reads TGTGCCAGCAGTGTGTTAGCTAAATACGAGCAGTACTTC. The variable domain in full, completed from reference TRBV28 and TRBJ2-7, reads DVKVTQSSRYLVKRTGEKVFLECVQDMDHENMFWYRQDPGLGLRLIYFSYDVKMKEKGDIPEGYSVSREKKERFSLILESASTNQTSMYLCASSVLAKYEQYFGPGTRLTVT.

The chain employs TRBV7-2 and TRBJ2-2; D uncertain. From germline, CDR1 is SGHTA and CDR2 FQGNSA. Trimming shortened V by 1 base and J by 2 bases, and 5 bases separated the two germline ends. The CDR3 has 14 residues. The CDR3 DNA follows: TGTGCCAGCAGCTTAGTTCCAAACACCGGGGAGCTGTTTTTT. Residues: CASSLVPNTGELFF.

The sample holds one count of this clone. CDR3 region: CASSLDRGRTEKLFF. The DNA of the CDR3 is TGTGCCAGCAGCTTAGACAGGGGGCGCACTGAAAAACTGTTTTTT. The chain has TRBV7-2 and TRBJ1-4; 9 nucleotides agree with TRBD1. Trimming removed 1 base from V and 7 bases from J; junction bases left unmatched: 4. Germline V gene data show CDR1 as SGHTA and CDR2 as FQGNSA. This CDR3 has 15 residues. The full variable domain, in which reference TRBV7-2 and TRBJ1-4 provide the parts outside the CDR3, is GAGVSQSPSNKVTEKGKDVELRCDPISGHTALYWYRQSLGQGLEFLIYFQGNSAPDKSGLPSDRFSAERTGGSVSTLTIQRTQQEDSAVYLCASSLDRGRTEKLFFGSGTQLSVL.

The DNA of the CDR3 is TGTGCCAGCAGCTTCCGGGACTCGATCTACGAGCAGTACTTC. Its protein is CASSFRDSIYEQYF. V is TRBV6-5 and J is TRBJ2-7; TRBD2 might be the D (6 bases). The CDR3 length is 14 residues. V lost 6 bases and J lost 3, with 15 bases in between. Per the germline V gene, CDR1 is MNHEY and CDR2 is SVGAGI.

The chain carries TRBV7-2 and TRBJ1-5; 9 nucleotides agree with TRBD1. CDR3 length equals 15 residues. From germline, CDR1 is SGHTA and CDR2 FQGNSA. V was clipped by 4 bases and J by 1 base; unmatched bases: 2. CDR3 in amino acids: CASSYTGGSNQPQHF. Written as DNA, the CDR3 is TGTGCCAGCAGCTACACAGGGGGCAGCAATCAGCCCCAGCATTTT.

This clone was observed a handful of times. CDR3 region: CASSPLRQPQHF. CDR3 coding DNA: TGTGCCAGCAGTCCCCTACGTCAGCCCCAGCATTTT. This rearrangement joins TRBV28 to TRBJ1-5; D is ambiguous. V lost 5 bases and J lost 6, with 8 bases in between. Germline values: CDR1 MDHEN, CDR2 SYDVKM. The CDR3 covers 12 residues.

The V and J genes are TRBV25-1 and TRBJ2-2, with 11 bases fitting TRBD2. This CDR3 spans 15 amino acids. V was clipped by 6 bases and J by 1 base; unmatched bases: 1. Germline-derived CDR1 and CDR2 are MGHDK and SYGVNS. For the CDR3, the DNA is TGTGCCAGCAGAGGGACTAGCGGGAACACCGGGGAGCTGTTTTTT. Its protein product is CASRGTSGNTGELFF. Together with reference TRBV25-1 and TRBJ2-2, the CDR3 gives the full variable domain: EADIYQTPRYLVIGTGKKITLECSQTMGHDKMYWYQQDPGMELHLIHYSYGVNSTEKGDLSSESTVSRIRTEHFPLTLESARPSHTSQYLCASRGTSGNTGELFFGEGSRLTVL.

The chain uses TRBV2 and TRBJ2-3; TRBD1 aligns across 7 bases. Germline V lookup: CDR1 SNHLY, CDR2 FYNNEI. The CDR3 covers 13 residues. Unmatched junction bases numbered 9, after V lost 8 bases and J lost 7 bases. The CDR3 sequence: CASGQDNTNTQYF. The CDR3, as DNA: TGTGCCAGCGGACAGGACAACACGAATACGCAGTATTTT.

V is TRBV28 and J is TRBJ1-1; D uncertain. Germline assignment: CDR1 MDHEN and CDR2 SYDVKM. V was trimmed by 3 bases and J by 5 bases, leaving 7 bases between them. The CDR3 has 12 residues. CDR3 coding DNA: TGTGCCAGCAGTTTTGAGATGACTGAAGCTTTCTTT. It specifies CASSFEMTEAFF.

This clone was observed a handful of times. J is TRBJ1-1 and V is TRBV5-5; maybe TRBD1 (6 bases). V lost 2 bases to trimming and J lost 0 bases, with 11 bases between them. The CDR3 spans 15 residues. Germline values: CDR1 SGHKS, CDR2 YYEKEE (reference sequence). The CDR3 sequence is CASSFSTGMNTEAFF. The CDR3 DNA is TGTGCCAGCAGCTTTTCGACAGGAATGAACACTGAAGCTTTCTTT. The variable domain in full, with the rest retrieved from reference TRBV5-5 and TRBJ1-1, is DAGVTQSPTHLIKTRGQQVTLRCSPISGHKSVSWYQQVLGQGPQFIFQYYEKEERGRGNFPDRFSARQFPNYSSELNVNALLLGDSALYLCASSFSTGMNTEAFFGQGTRLTVV.

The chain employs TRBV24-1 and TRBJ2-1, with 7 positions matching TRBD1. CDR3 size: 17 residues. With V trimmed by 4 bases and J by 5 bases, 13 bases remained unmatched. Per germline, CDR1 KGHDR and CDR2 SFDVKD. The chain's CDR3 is CATSDPEQGTAHNEQFF. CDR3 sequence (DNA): TGTGCCACCAGTGACCCCGAACAGGGGACAGCCCACAATGAGCAGTTCTTC.

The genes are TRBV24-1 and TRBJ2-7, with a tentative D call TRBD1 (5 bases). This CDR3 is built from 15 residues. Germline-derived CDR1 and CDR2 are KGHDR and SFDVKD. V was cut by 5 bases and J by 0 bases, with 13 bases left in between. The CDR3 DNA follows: TGTGCCACCAGTGCTTCGGCGGACACCTCCTACGAGCAGTACTTC. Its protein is CATSASADTSYEQYF.

CDR3 nucleotide sequence: TGTGCCAGCAGCTTAGAAAGGACTAGCGGTATGACCGGGGAGCTGTTTTTT. It codes for CASSLERTSGMTGELFF. V gene TRBV11-2 combines with J gene TRBJ2-2, with 10 bases that match TRBD2. This CDR3 is 17 amino acids long. V shed 0 bases, J shed 5 bases, and the junction held 6 bases outside the gene matches. Germline loops: CDR1 SGHAT, CDR2 FQNNGV. Variable domain in full (rest from reference TRBV11-2 and TRBJ2-2): EAGVAQSPRYKIIEKRQSVAFWCNPISGHATLYWYQQILGQGPKLLIQFQNNGVVDDSQLPKDRFSAERLKGVDSTLKIQPAKLEDSAVYLCASSLERTSGMTGELFFGEGSRLTVL.

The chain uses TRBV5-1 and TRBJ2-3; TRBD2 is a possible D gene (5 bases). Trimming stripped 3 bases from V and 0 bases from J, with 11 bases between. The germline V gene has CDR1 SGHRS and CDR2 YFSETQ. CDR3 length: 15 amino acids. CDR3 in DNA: TGCGCCAGCAGCTCGAGCGGAGCTAGCACAGATACGCAGTATTTT. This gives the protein CASSSSGASTDTQYF.

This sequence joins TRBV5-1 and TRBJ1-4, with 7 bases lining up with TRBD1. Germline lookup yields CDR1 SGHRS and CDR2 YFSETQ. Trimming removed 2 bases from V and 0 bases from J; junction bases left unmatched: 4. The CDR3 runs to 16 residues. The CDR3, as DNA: TGCGCCAGCAGCTTTGGGCAGGGGGCAACTAATGAAAAACTGTTTTTT. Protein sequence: CASSFGQGATNEKLFF.

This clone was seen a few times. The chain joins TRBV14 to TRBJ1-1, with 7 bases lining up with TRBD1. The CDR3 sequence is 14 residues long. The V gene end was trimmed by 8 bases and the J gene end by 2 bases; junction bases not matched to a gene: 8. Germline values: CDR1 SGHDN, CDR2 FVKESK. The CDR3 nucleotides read TGTGCCAGCTCTCGGAAGGGGGCTAACACTGAAGCTTTCTTT. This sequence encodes CASSRKGANTEAFF.

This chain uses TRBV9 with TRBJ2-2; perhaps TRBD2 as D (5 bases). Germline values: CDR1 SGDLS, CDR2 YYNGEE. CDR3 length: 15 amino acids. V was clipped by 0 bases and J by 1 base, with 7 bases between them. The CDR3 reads CASSVASGNTGELFF. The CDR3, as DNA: TGTGCCAGCAGCGTAGCCAGCGGGAACACCGGGGAGCTGTTTTTT.

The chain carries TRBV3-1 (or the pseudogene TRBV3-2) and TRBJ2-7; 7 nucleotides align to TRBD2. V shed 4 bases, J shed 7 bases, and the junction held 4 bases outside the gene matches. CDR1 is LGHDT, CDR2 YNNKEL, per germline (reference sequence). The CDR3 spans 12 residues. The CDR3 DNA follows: TGTGCCAGCAGCCTTTCCGGGAGGGAGCAGTACTTC. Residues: CASSLSGREQYF.